The 24 T cell receptor beta chains presented below share a single source sample, sequenced in a study of blood T cell repertoires in COVID-19. TCRdb's copy holds only in-frame clones and misses some; the assay was immunoSEQ multiplex PCR. Altogether about 73,000 clones are present, 65% to 90% being singletons, with the ten largest covering roughly 6%. Sequenced: peripheral blood. These receptors were obtained from an older woman with acute or convalescent COVID-19.

V and J are TRBV19 and TRBJ2-7, with a weak D call TRBD1 (6 bases). With 5 bases removed from V and 4 bases from J, the gap between germline ends came to 15 bases. CDR1 and CDR2 from the germline V gene are LNHDA and SQIVND (reference sequence). The CDR3 runs to 14 residues. The CDR3: CASSRPGTRYEQYF. The CDR3 DNA follows: TGTGCCAGTAGTCGTCCCGGGACACGATACGAGCAGTACTTC.

The V call is TRBV5-1, the J call TRBJ1-6; TRBD1 agrees at 8 bases. V lost 0 bases and J lost 4; bases outside the gene matches: 3. CDR1 is SGHRS and CDR2 is YFSETQ in the germline V gene. The CDR3 length is 16 residues. CDR3 amino acids: CASSLEQGVYNSPLHF. In DNA form, the CDR3 reads TGCGCCAGCAGCTTGGAACAGGGGGTGTATAATTCACCCCTCCACTTT.

A single count supports this clone. The rearrangement joins TRBV4-1 to TRBJ2-3, with 7 nucleotides matching TRBD2. With V trimmed by 1 base and J by 3 bases, 10 bases remained unmatched. The CDR3 sequence is 17 residues long. Per germline, CDR1 MGHRA and CDR2 YSYEKL. The CDR3 DNA is TGCGCCAGCAGCCAAGCCTGGGGAGGGCTCGGTACAGATACGCAGTATTTT. This translates into CASSQAWGGLGTDTQYF.

CDR3 amino acids: CASSLRPSGQGIPAFF. CDR3 coding DNA: TGCGCCAGCAGCTTGAGACCCTCGGGACAGGGGATACCAGCTTTCTTT. The chain links TRBV5-1 to TRBJ1-1; TRBD1 matches 10 bases. Germline V gene sequence: CDR1 SGHRS, CDR2 YFSETQ. This CDR3 is built from 16 residues. The trim removed 1 base at V and 10 bases at J, leaving 13 bases unmatched. Full variable domain (remainder filled in from reference TRBV5-1 and TRBJ1-1): KAGVTQTPRYLIKTRGQQVTLSCSPISGHRSVSWYQQTPGQGLQFLFEYFSETQRNKGNFPGRFSGRQFSNSRSEMNVSTLELGDSALYLCASSLRPSGQGIPAFFGQGTRLTVV.

The DNA for the CDR3 is TGTGCCAGTAGTATAGATGTCGGGACAGGGGCCCTCTATGGCTACACCTTC. It encodes CASSIDVGTGALYGYTF. The chain is built from TRBV19 and TRBJ1-2; 10 nucleotides agree with TRBD1. The CDR3 consists of 17 residues. Germline V gene lookup returns CDR1 LNHDA and CDR2 SQIVND (reference sequence). V was clipped by 0 bases and J by 4 bases; unmatched bases: 8.

As regards this clone: Mismatch with germline at one junction end may stem from a read error. This chain links TRBV10-2 with TRBJ2-3; possible D gene TRBD1, 5 bases. Germline values: CDR1 WSHSY, CDR2 SAAADI. This CDR3 contains 13 residues. The CDR3 here is CATSVRVLDTQYF. The CDR3 region has the DNA TGCGCCACCAGTGTCAGGGTCTTGGATACGCAGTATTTT.

This clone came up a few times. The chain combines TRBV5-4 with TRBJ2-2; D is possibly TRBD1 (5 bases). The V end lost 0 bases, the J end lost 7 bases, and 10 bases lay between the germline ends. Germline-derived CDR1 and CDR2 are SGHNT and YYREEE (reference sequence). The CDR3 is made up of 14 amino acids. The CDR3 nucleotides are TGTGCCAGCAGCTTGGGACAGATAATCGGGGAGCTGTTTTTT. It codes for CASSLGQIIGELFF.

This clone was detected only once. The CDR3 coding sequence is TGTGCCAGCAGCTTAGATCTTACATACTCTGGGGCCAACGTCCTGACTTTC. It encodes CASSLDLTYSGANVLTF. V and J are TRBV7-9 and TRBJ2-6; D uncertain. From germline, CDR1 is SEHNR and CDR2 FQNEAQ (reference sequence). Trimming took 1 base from V and 0 from J, leaving 10 bases between them. The CDR3 totals 17 residues.

V and J are TRBV4-2 and TRBJ1-1, with a weak D call TRBD1 (6 bases). The germline gives CDR1 LGHNA, CDR2 YNFKEQ. This CDR3 has 21 residues. V lost 2 bases and J 0 bases, leaving 28 bases between the germline ends. DNA of the CDR3: TGTGCCAGCAGCCAATTCCTAGCCAGGGGCCGCGCCCGATCCTTGAACACTGAAGCTTTCTTT. This codes for CASSQFLARGRARSLNTEAFF.

This clone was recorded a few times. The CDR3 reads CASSEQGLNTGELFF. The DNA of the CDR3 is TGTGCCAGCAGTGAACAGGGCTTGAACACCGGGGAGCTGTTTTTT. The chain employs TRBV2 and TRBJ2-2; maybe TRBD1 (5 bases). The CDR3 covers 15 residues. The germline CDR1 and CDR2 sequences are SNHLY and FYNNEI. The V end was cut by 2 bases, the J end by 1 base, with 8 bases between.

In this sample, this clone turned up a few times. The chain employs TRBV4-2 and TRBJ2-1; 10 bases agree with TRBD2. Looked up from germline, CDR1 is LGHNA and CDR2 is YNFKEQ. This CDR3 is 15 amino acids long. Trimming at V came to 2 bases and at J to 7 bases, leaving 5 bases not matched to a gene. CDR3 residues: CASSQPTSGSNEQFF. CDR3 nucleotides: TGTGCCAGCAGCCAACCGACTAGCGGGTCAAATGAGCAGTTCTTC.

As to this clone: Other DNA sequences in the same sample also yield this CDR3. The chain carries TRBV6-5 and TRBJ1-1, with unresolved D. Germline CDR1 and CDR2: MNHEY and SVGAGI. The CDR3 covers 13 residues. V gave up 5 bases and J gave up 8 bases, with 15 bases separating them. The CDR3 spells CASSLGGPAEAFF. For the CDR3, the DNA is TGTGCCAGCAGTCTGGGAGGGCCAGCGGAAGCTTTCTTT.

V and J are TRBV5-1 and TRBJ1-6; D not certain. The CDR3 has 15 amino acids. V lost 1 base and J 7 bases, leaving 12 bases between the germline ends. From germline, CDR1 is SGHRS and CDR2 YFSETQ. The CDR3 bases are TGCGCCAGCAGCTTGAGCGGCGGAATCAATTCACCCCTCCACTTT. As protein: CASSLSGGINSPLHF.

This chain uses TRBV9 with TRBJ1-5; D is perhaps TRBD1 (5 bases). Germline assignment: CDR1 SGDLS and CDR2 YYNGEE. The germline V and J ends were trimmed by 0 bases and 7 bases, with 11 bases remaining between them. CDR3 size: 14 residues. This CDR3 is CASSVAGAGQPQHF. As DNA, the CDR3 is TGTGCCAGCAGCGTAGCCGGGGCGGGGCAGCCCCAGCATTTT. Full variable domain (rest looked up from reference TRBV9 and TRBJ1-5): DSGVTQTPKHLITATGQRVTLRCSPRSGDLSVYWYQQSLDQGLQFLIQYYNGEERAKGNILERFSAQQFPDLHSELNLSSLELGDSALYFCASSVAGAGQPQHFGDGTRLSIL.

V gene TRBV6-4 combines with J gene TRBJ1-1; D gene unclear. The length of the CDR3 is 12 residues. Germline CDR1 and CDR2: MRHNA and SNTAGT. V dropped 3 bases and J dropped 9 bases, with 11 bases sitting between them. CDR3 sequence: CASSDGGGKAFF. CDR3 in DNA: TGTGCCAGCAGTGATGGAGGAGGTAAAGCTTTCTTT.

This clone has only one observation. Its ends do not fully match the called genes, so a read error is possible. CDR3 nucleotide sequence: TGCGCCAGCAGTTTGGGCGCCTCACGGGGGATGGTCTCTGGAAACACCATATATTTT. It is translated as CASSLGASRGMVSGNTIYF. The J gene is TRBJ1-3, the V gene TRBV5-1, with a tentative D call TRBD1 (5 bases). Germline loops: CDR1 SGHRS, CDR2 YFSETQ. This CDR3 contains 19 residues. The whole variable domain, remainder taken from reference TRBV5-1 and TRBJ1-3, is KAGVTQTPRYLIKTRGQQVTLSCSPISGHRSVSWYQQTPGQGLQFLFEYFSETQRNKGNFPGRFSGRQFSNSRSEMNVSTLELGDSALYLCASSLGASRGMVSGNTIYFGEGSWLTVV.

The rearrangement joins TRBV18 to TRBJ1-2; D unresolved. This CDR3 is built from 17 residues. The germline V and J ends were trimmed by 6 bases and 2 bases, with 22 bases remaining between them. The germline V gene has CDR1 KGHSH and CDR2 LQKENI. CDR3 in DNA: TGTGCCAGCTCCCAAACATCGGAGGGCCAAAGAAACTATGGCTACACCTTC. This translates into CASSQTSEGQRNYGYTF.

J is TRBJ1-2 and V is TRBV7-2, with a possible D match to TRBD1 (5 bases). CDR1 and CDR2 (germline): SGHTA, FQGNSA. The CDR3 runs to 15 residues. V lost 4 bases and J lost 0, with 12 bases in between. The CDR3 coding sequence is TGTGCCAGCAGCTGGGTAGACAGCCCTAACTATGGCTACACCTTC. Protein product: CASSWVDSPNYGYTF.

This clone was observed once. This rearrangement joins TRBV27 to TRBJ1-2, with TRBD1 matching 7 bases. CDR1 is MNHEY and CDR2 is SMNVEV in the germline V gene (reference sequence). The CDR3 runs to 13 residues. The junction had 9 bases not matched to a gene; V was cut back by 6 bases and J by 8 bases. CDR3 nucleotides: TGTGCCAGCAGGAAGACAGGGTCGGAAGGCTACACCTTC. As protein: CASRKTGSEGYTF.

This chain uses TRBV29-1 with TRBJ1-1, with D possibly matching TRBD1 (5 bases). Trimming cost V 2 bases and J 7 bases, with 14 bases left between them. Per the germline V gene, CDR1 is SQVTM and CDR2 is ANQGSEA. This CDR3 has 13 amino acids. The CDR3, as DNA: TGCAGCGTTGAAAGAGGCGGGGGACTTGAAGCTTTCTTT. This sequence encodes CSVERGGGLEAFF.

This chain joins TRBV19 and TRBJ1-2; possible D gene TRBD1, 6 bases. CDR3 size: 15 residues. V was shortened by 3 bases and J by 1 base, with 12 bases between the two germline ends. Germline V gives CDR1 LNHDA, CDR2 SQIVND (reference sequence). The CDR3 spells CASSIAGASNYGYTF. The CDR3 nucleotides read TGTGCCAGTAGTATTGCGGGGGCCAGTAACTATGGCTACACCTTC.

This chain connects TRBV9 to TRBJ1-4, with 9 bases matching TRBD1. Germline CDR1 reads SGDLS; CDR2 reads YYNGEE. The V gene end was trimmed by 3 bases and the J gene end by 4 bases; junction bases not matched to a gene: 7. There are 16 residues in the CDR3. The DNA of the CDR3 is TGTGCCAGCAGCGGCCGACAGGGGGGCGTTAATGAAAAACTGTTTTTT. Encoded protein: CASSGRQGGVNEKLFF.

This sequence joins TRBV3-1 (or the pseudogene TRBV3-2) and TRBJ1-1, with no clear D. Trimming cost V 4 bases and J 3 bases, with 9 bases left between them. CDR1 LGHDT and CDR2 YNNKEL come from the germline V gene (reference sequence). The CDR3 runs to 13 residues. CDR3 sequence reads: CASSRDIYTEAFF. CDR3 in DNA: TGTGCCAGCAGCCGAGACATTTACACTGAAGCTTTCTTT.

This chain connects TRBV6-6 to TRBJ2-4; TRBD1 might be the D (6 bases). With 6 bases removed from V and 10 bases from J, the gap between germline ends came to 10 bases. This CDR3 region has 11 residues. Per germline, CDR1 MNHNY and CDR2 SVGAGI (reference sequence). The CDR3 coding sequence is TGTGCCAGCAGCCGACAGGCTATTCAGTACTTC. Translated: CASSRQAIQYF.